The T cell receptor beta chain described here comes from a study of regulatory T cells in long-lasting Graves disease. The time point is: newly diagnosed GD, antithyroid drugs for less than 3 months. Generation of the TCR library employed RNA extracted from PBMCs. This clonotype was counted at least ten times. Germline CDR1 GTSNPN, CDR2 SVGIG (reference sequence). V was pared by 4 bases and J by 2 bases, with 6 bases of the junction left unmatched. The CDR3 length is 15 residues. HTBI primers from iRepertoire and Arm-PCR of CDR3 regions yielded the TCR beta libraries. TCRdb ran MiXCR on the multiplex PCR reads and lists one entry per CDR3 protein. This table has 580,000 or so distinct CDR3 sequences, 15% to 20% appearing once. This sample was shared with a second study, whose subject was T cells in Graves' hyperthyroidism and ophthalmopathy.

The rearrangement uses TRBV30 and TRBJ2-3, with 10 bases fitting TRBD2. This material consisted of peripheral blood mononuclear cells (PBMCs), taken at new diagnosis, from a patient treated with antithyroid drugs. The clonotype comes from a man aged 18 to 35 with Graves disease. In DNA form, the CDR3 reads TGTGCCTGGACGGTAGCGGGAGGCCCCACAGATACGCAGTATTTT. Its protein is CAWTVAGGPTDTQYF.